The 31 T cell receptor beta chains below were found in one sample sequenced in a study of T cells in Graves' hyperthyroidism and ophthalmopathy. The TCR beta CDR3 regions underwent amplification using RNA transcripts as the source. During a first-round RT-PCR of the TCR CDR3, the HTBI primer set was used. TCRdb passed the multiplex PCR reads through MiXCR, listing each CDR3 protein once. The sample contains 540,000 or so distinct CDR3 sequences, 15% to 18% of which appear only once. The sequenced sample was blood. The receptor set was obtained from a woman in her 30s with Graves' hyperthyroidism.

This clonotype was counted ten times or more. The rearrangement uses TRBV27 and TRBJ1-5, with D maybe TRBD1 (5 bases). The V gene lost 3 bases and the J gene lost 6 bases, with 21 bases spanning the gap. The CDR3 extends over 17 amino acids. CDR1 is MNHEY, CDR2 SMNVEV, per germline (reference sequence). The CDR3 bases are TGTGCCAGCAGTTTCCTTAACTCGGGACTTACGGGTCAGCCCCAGCATTTT. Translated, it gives CASSFLNSGLTGQPQHF.

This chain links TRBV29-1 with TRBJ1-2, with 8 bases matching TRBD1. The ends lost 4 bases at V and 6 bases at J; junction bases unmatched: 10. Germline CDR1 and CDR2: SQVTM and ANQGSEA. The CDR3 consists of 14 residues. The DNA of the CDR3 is TGCAGCGTTGCAGGTGAACAGGGGGTGAATGGCTACACCTTC. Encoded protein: CSVAGEQGVNGYTF.

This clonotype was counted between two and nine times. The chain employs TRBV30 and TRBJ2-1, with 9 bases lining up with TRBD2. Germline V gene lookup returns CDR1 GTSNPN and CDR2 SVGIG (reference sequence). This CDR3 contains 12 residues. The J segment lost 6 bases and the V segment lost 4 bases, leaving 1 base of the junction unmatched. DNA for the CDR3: TGTGCCTGGACTAGCGGGGTCAATGAGCAGTTCTTC. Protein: CAWTSGVNEQFF.

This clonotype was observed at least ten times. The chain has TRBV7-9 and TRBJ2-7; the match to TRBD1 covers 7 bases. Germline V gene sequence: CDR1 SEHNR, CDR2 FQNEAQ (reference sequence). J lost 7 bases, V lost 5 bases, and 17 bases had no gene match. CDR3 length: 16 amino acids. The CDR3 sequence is CASSQAQGRERWEQYF. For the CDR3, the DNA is TGTGCCAGCAGCCAGGCACAGGGGCGAGAAAGATGGGAGCAGTACTTC.

CDR3 residues: CASSSHANEQFF. CDR3 DNA sequence: TGTGCCAGCAGCTCCCATGCGAATGAGCAGTTCTTC. The rearrangement uses TRBV11-1 and TRBJ2-1; D not resolved. Germline CDR1 is SGHAT and CDR2 is FQDESV (reference sequence). The V and J ends lost 4 bases and 7 bases respectively, with 8 bases between them. This CDR3 spans 12 amino acids.

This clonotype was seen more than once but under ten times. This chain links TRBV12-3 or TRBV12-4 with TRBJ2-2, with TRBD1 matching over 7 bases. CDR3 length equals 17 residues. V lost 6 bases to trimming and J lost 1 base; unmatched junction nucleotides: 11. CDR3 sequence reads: CASSFRPGTENTGELFF. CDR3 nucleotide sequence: TGTGCCAGCAGCTTCCGGCCCGGGACAGAGAACACCGGGGAGCTGTTTTTT.

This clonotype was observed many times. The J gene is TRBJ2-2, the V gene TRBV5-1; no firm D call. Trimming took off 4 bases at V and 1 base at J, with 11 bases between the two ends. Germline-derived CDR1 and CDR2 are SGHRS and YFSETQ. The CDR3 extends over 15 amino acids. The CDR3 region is CASSPMPQNTGELFF. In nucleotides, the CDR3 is TGCGCCAGCAGCCCTATGCCACAGAACACCGGGGAGCTGTTTTTT.

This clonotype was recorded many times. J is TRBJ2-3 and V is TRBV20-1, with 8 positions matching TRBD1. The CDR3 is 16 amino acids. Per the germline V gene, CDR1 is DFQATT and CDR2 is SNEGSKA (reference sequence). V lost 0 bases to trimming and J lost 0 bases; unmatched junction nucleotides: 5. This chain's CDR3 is CSARDPGQGSTDTQYF. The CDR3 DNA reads TGCAGTGCTAGAGACCCCGGACAGGGCAGCACAGATACGCAGTATTTT.

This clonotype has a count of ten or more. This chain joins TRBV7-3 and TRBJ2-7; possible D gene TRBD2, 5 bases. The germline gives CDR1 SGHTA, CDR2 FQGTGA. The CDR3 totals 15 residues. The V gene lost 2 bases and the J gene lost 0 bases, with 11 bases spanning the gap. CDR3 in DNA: TGTGCCAGCAGCTTACAAGGCGGGCCCTCCTACGAGCAGTACTTC. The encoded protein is CASSLQGGPSYEQYF.

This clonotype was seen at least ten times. The chain's CDR3 is CASRTSGRRGGELFF. CDR3 sequence (DNA): TGTGCCAGCAGGACTAGCGGGAGGAGGGGCGGGGAGCTGTTTTTT. The chain uses TRBV19 and TRBJ2-2; TRBD2 agrees at 14 bases. The CDR3 sequence is 15 residues long. Germline assignment: CDR1 LNHDA and CDR2 SQIVND (reference sequence). The junction had 7 bases not matched to a gene; V was cut back by 9 bases and J by 7 bases.

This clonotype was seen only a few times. The CDR3 is CASSLEGTSRYNEQFF. The CDR3 DNA reads TGTGCCAGCAGCTTAGAGGGGACTAGCAGGTACAATGAGCAGTTCTTC. The V call is TRBV7-2, the J call TRBJ2-1, with TRBD2 identical over 9 bases. J lost 4 bases, V lost 1 base, and 5 bases had no gene match. The CDR3 loop spans 16 amino acids. CDR1 and CDR2 from the germline V gene are SGHTA and FQGNSA.

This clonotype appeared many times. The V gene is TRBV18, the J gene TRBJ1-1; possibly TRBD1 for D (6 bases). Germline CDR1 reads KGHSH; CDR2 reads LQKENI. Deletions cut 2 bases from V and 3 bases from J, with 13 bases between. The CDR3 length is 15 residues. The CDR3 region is CASSPFEGEDTEAFF. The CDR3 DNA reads TGTGCCAGCTCACCATTCGAGGGGGAAGACACTGAAGCTTTCTTT.

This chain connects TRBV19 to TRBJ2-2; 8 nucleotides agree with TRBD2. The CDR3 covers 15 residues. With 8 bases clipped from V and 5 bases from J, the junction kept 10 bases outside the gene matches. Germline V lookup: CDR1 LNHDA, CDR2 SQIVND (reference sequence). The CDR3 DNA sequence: TGTGCCAGTTCCCTAGCGGGTTCACGTACCGGGGAGCTGTTTTTT. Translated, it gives CASSLAGSRTGELFF.

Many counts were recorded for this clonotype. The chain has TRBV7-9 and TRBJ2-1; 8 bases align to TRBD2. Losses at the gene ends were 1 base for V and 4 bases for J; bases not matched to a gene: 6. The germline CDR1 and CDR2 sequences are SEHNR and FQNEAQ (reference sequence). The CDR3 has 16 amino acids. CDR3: CASSLVFGGGYNEQFF. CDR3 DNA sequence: TGTGCCAGCAGCTTAGTTTTTGGCGGGGGGTACAATGAGCAGTTCTTC.

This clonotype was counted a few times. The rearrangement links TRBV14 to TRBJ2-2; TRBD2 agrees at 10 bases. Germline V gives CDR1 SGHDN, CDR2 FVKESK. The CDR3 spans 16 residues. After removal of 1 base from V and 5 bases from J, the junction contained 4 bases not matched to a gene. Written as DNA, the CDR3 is TGTGCCAGCAGCCAAGTGGGACTAGCGCAAACCGGGGAGCTGTTTTTT. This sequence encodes CASSQVGLAQTGELFF. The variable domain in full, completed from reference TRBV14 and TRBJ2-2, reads EAGVTQFPSHSVIEKGQTVTLRCDPISGHDNLYWYRRVMGKEIKFLLHFVKESKQDESGMPNNRFLAERTGGTYSTLKVQPAELEDSGVYFCASSQVGLAQTGELFFGEGSRLTVL.

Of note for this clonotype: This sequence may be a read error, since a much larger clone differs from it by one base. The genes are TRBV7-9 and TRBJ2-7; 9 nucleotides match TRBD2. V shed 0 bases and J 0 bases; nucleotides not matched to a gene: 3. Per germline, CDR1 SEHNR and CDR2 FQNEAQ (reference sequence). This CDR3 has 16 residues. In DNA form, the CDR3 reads TGTGCCAGCAGCTTAGCGGGAGCGGGAGGCTCCTACGAGCAGTACTTC. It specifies CASSLAGAGGSYEQYF. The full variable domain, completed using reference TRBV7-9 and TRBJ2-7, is DTGVSQNPRHKITKRGQNVTFRCDPISEHNRLYWYRQTLGQGPEFLTYFQNEAQLEKSRLLSDRFSAERPKGSFSTLEIQRTEQGDSAMYLCASSLAGAGGSYEQYFGPGTRLTVT.

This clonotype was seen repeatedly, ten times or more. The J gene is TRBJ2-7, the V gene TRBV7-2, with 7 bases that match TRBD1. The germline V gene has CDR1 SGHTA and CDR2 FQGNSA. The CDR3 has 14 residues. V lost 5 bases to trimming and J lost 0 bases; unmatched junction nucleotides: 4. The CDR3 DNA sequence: TGTGCCAGCAGCACCGACAGGGCCTCCTACGAGCAGTACTTC. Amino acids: CASSTDRASYEQYF.

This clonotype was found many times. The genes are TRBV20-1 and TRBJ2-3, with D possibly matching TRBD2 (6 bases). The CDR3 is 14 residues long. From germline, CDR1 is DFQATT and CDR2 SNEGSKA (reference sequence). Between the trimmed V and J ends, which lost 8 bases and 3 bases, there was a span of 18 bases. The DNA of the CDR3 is TGCAGTTCAAAGGGAGGCTTGAGGACAGATACGCAGTATTTT. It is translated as CSSKGGLRTDTQYF.

This CDR3 reads CASSLGGPPNTEAFF. The CDR3 DNA is TGTGCCAGCAGTTTAGGGGGCCCTCCGAACACTGAAGCTTTCTTT. The rearrangement joins TRBV28 to TRBJ1-1; maybe TRBD1 (6 bases). The CDR3 has 15 residues. The germline V gene has CDR1 MDHEN and CDR2 SYDVKM. V gave up 2 bases and J gave up 1 base, with 11 bases separating them. The full variable domain, completed using reference TRBV28 and TRBJ1-1, is DVKVTQSSRYLVKRTGEKVFLECVQDMDHENMFWYRQDPGLGLRLIYFSYDVKMKEKGDIPEGYSVSREKKERFSLILESASTNQTSMYLCASSLGGPPNTEAFFGQGTRLTVV.

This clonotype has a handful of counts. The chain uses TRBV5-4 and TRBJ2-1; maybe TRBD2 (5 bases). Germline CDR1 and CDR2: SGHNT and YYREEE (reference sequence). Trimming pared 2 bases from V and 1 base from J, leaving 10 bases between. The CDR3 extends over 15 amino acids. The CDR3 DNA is TGTGCCAGCAGCTTAACTAGATGGTCCTACAATGAGCAGTTCTTC. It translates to CASSLTRWSYNEQFF.

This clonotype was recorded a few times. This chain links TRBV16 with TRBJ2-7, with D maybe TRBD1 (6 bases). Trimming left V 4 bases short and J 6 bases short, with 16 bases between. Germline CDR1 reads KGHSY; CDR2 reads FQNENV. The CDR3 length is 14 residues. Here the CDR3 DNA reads TGTGCCAGCAGCCTCGACAGGAAGATAGGCGAGCAGTACTTC. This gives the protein CASSLDRKIGEQYF.

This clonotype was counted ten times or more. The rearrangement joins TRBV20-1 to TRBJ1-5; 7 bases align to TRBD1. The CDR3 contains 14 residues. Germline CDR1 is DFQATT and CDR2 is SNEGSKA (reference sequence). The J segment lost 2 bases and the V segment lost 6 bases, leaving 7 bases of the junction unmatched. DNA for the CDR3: TGCAGTGCCATACAGGGGAGAGGCAATCAGCCCCAGCATTTT. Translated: CSAIQGRGNQPQHF.

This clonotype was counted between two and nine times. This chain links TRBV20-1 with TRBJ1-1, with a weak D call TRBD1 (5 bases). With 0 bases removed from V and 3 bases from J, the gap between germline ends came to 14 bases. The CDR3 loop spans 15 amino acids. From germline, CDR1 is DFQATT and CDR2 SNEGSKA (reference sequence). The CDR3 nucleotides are TGCAGTGCTAGAGATCGGGGGGGGGGACACACTGAAGCTTTCTTT. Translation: CSARDRGGGHTEAFF.

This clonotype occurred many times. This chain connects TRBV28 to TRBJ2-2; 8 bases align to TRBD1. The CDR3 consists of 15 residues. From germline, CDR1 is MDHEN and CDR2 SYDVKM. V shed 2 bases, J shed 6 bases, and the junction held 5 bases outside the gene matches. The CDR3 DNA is TGTGCCAGCAGTTTAGGGGACAGGTCCGCCGGGGAGCTGTTTTTT. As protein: CASSLGDRSAGELFF.

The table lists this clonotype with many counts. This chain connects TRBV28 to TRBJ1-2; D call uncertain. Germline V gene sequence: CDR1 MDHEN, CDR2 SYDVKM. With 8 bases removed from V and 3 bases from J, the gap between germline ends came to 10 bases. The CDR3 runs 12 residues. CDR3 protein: CASAAGHYGYTF. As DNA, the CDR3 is TGTGCCAGCGCCGCTGGCCACTATGGCTACACCTTC.

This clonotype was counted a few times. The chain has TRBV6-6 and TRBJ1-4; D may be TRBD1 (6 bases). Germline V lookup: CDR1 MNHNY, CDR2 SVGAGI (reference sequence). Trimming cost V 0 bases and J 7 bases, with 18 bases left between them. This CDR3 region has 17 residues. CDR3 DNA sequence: TGTGCCAGCAGTTACTCGGGGGGGGGCGCCGCCTCTGAAAAACTGTTTTTT. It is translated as CASSYSGGGAASEKLFF.

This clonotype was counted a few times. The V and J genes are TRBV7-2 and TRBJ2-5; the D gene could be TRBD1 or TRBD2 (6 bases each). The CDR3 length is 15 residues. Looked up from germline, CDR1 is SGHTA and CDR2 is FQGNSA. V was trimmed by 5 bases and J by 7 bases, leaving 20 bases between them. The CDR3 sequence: CASSGGQAGGGTQYF. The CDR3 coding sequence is TGTGCCAGCAGCGGGGGGCAAGCGGGCGGTGGGACCCAGTACTTC.

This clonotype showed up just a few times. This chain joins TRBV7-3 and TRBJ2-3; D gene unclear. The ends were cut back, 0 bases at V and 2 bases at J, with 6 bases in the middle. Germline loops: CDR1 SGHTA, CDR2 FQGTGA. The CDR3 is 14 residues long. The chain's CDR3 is CASSLTPITDTQYF. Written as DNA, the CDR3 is TGTGCCAGCAGCTTAACTCCTATCACAGATACGCAGTATTTT.

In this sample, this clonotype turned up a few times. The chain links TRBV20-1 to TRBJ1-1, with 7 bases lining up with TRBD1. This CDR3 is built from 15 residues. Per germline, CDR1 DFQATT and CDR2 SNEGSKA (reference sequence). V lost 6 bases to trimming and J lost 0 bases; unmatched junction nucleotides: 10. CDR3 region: CSAVRDSLVNTEAFF. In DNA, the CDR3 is TGCAGTGCCGTCCGGGACAGCTTGGTGAACACTGAAGCTTTCTTT.

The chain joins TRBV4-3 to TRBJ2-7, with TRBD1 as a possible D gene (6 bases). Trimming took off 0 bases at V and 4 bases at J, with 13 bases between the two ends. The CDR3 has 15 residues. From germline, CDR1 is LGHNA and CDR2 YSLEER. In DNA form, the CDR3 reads TGCGCCAGCAGCCAAGATCAGGGGATAGGGTACGAGCAGTACTTC. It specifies CASSQDQGIGYEQYF.

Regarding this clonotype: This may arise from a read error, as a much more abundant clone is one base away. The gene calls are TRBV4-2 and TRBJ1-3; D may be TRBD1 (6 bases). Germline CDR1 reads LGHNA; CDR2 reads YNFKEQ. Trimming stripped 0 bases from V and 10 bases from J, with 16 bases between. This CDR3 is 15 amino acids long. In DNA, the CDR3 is TGTGCCAGCAGCCAAGAGGGACATCCTCCTCTGACCATATATTTT. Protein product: CASSQEGHPPLTIYF.